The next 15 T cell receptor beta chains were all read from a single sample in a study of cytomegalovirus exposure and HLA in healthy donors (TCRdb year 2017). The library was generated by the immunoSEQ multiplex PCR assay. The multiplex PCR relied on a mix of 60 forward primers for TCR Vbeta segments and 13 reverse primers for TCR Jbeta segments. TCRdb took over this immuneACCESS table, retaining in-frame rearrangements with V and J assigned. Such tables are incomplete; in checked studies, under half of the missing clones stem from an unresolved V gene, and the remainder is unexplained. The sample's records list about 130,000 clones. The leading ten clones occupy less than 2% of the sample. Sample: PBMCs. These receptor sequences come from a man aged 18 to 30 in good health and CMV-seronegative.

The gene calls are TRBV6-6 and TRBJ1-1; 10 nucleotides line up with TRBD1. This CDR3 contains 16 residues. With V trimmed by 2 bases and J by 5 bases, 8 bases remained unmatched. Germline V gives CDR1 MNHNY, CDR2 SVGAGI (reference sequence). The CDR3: CASSYRGGQGTTEAFF. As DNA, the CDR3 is TGTGCCAGCAGTTACAGAGGGGGACAGGGGACGACTGAAGCTTTCTTT.

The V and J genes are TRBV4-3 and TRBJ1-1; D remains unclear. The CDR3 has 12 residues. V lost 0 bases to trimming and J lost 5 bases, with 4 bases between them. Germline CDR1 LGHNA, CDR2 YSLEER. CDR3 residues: CASSQDRTEAFF. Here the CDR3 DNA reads TGCGCCAGCAGCCAAGATCGGACTGAAGCTTTCTTT.

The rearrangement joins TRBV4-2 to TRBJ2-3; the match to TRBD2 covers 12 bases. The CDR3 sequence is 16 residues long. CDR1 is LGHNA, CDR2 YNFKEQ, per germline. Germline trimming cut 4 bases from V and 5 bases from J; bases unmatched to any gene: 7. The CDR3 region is CASSPRLAGVGDTQYF. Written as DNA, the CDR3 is TGTGCCAGCAGCCCCCGACTAGCGGGAGTTGGAGATACGCAGTATTTT.

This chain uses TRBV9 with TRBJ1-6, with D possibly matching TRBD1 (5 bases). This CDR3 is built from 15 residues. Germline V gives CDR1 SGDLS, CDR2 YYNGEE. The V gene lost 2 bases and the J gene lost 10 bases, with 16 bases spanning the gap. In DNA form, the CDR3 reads TGTGCCAGCAGCGTGACGGGCAGGGTGGAATCACCCCTCCACTTT. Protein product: CASSVTGRVESPLHF.

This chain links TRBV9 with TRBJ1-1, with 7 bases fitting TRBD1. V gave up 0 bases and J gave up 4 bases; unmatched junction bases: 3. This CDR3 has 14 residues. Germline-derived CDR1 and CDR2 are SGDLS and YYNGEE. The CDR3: CASSVGQGVTEAFF. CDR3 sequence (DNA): TGTGCCAGCAGCGTAGGGCAGGGGGTCACTGAAGCTTTCTTT.

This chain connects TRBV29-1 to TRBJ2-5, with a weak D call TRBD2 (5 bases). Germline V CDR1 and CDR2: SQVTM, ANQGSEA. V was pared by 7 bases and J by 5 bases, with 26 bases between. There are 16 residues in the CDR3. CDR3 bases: TGCAGCGCCGGCGTTTTCCTGGACCGGCGGGCGGAGACCCAGTACTTC. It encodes CSAGVFLDRRAETQYF.

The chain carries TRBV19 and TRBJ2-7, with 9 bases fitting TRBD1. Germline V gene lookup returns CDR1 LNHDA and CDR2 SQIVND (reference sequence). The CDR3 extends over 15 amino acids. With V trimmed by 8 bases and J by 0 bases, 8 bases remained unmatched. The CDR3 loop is CASGGDRVTSYEQYF. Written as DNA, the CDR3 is TGTGCCAGTGGGGGGGACAGGGTAACCTCCTACGAGCAGTACTTC. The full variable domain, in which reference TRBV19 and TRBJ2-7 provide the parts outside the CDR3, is DGGITQSPKYLFRKEGQNVTLSCEQNLNHDAMYWYRQDPGQGLRLIYYSQIVNDFQKGDIAEGYSVSREKKESFPLTVTSAQKNPTAFYLCASGGDRVTSYEQYFGPGTRLTVT.

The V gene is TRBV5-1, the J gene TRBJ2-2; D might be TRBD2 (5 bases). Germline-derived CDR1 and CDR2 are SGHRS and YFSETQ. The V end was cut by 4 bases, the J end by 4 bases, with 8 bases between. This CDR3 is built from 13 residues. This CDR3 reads CASSTTITGELFF. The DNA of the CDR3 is TGCGCCAGCAGCACGACTATCACCGGGGAGCTGTTTTTT.

In DNA form, the CDR3 reads TGCGCCAGCAGCCGCGAACCTAGAAACATGAACACTGAAGCTTTCTTT. It encodes CASSREPRNMNTEAFF. The chain carries TRBV4-3 and TRBJ1-1, with no clear D. V was trimmed by 4 bases and J by 0 bases, leaving 15 bases between them. Germline CDR1 reads LGHNA; CDR2 reads YSLEER. The CDR3 consists of 16 residues.

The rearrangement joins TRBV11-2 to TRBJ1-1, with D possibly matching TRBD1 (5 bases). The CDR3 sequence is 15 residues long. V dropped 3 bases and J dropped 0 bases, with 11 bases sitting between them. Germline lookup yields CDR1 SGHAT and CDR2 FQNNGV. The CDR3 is CASSLEGRLNTEAFF. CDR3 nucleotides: TGTGCCAGCAGCTTGGAGGGACGGTTGAACACTGAAGCTTTCTTT.

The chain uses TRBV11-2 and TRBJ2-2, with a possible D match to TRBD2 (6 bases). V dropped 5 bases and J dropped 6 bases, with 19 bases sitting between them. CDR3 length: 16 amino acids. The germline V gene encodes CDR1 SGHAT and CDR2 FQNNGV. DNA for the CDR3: TGTGCCAGCAGCGGGATGGGGCAGTGGGGGGCCGGGGAGCTGTTTTTT. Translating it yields CASSGMGQWGAGELFF.

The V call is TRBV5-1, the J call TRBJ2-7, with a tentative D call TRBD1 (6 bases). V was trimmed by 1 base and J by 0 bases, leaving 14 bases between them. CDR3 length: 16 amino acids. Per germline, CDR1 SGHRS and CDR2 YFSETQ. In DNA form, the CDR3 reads TGCGCCAGCAGCTTGAATGGACAGTCAAGCTCCTACGAGCAGTACTTC. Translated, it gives CASSLNGQSSSYEQYF.

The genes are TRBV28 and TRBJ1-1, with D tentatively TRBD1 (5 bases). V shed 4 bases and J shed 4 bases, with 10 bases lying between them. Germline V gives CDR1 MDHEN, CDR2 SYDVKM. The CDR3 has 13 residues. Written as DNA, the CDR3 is TGTGCCAGCAGTTGGGGGACTGGCACTGAAGCTTTCTTT. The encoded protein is CASSWGTGTEAFF.

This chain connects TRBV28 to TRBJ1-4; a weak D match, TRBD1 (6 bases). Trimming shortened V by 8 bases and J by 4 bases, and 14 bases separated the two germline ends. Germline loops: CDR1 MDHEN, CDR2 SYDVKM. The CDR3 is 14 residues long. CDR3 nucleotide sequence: TGTGCCAGCGGGGGCGAGGGCCATAATGAAAAACTGTTTTTT. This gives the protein CASGGEGHNEKLFF.

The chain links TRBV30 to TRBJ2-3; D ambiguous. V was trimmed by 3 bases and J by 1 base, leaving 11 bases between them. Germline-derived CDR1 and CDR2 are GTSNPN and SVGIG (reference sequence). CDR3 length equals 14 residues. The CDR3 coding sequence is TGTGCCTGGAGGACAAAATATGGCACAGATACGCAGTATTTT. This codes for CAWRTKYGTDTQYF.